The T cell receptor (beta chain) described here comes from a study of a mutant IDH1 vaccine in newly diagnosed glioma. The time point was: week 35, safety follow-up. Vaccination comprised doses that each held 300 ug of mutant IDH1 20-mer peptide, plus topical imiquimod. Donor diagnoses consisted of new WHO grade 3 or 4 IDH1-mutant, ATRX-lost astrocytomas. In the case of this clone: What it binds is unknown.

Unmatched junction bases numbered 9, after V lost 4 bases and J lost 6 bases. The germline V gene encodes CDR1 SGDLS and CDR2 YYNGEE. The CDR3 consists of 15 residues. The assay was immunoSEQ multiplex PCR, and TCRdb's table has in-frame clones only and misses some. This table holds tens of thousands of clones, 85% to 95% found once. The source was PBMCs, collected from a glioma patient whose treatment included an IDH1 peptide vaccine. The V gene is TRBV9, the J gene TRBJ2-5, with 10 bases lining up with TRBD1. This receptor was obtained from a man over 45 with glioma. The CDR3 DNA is TGTGCCAGCAGCATACCGGGACAGGGGTCGAAGACCCAGTACTTC. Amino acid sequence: CASSIPGQGSKTQYF.